The 2 T cell receptor beta chains below come from one sample, sequenced in a study of blood T cell repertoires in COVID-19. Clones were read by immunoSEQ multiplex PCR, and TCRdb kept only the in-frame ones, dropping some. The data contain about 210,000 clones, more than 65% of them singletons. The sequencing sample was made of peripheral blood. These receptors were collected from a man aged 40-49 years who had recovered from COVID-19.

This clone appeared a single time. The chain uses TRBV12-5 and TRBJ2-3; D remains unclear. The V gene's germline CDR1 is LGHNT and CDR2 FRNRAP. V gave up 1 base and J gave up 0 bases, with 8 bases separating them. The CDR3 runs 15 residues. The CDR3 region is CASGLARTSTDTQYF. CDR3 coding DNA: TGTGCTAGTGGTTTGGCTCGTACTAGCACAGATACGCAGTATTTT.

The chain carries TRBV5-8 and TRBJ1-1, with a tentative D call TRBD1 (6 bases). The CDR3 length is 14 residues. Trimming left V 6 bases short and J 5 bases short, with 17 bases between. CDR1 and CDR2 from the germline V gene are SGHTS and YDEGEE. The CDR3 nucleotides are TGTGCCAGCATCAAACAGGGCCTAAGGACTGAAGCTTTCTTT. Its protein is CASIKQGLRTEAFF. Full variable domain (remainder filled in from reference TRBV5-8 and TRBJ1-1): EAGVTQSPTHLIKTRGQQATLRCSPISGHTSVYWYQQALGLGLQFLLWYDEGEERNRGNFPPRFSGRQFPNYSSELNVNALELEDSALYLCASIKQGLRTEAFFGQGTRLTVV.